This note documents a single T cell receptor (beta chain) sequence. Antigen unknown. This CDR3 is also generated by other DNA sequences in the sample. In the authors' methods: With immunoSEQ giving junction-only sequences and no quality scores, filtering differed. Sequenced by immunoSEQ multiplex PCR; TCRdb stores in-frame clones only, minus some. V and J calls and clone size are as listed in that table; D and trimming were resolved from the DNA. The sample yields 2 million or so clones, roughly 94% seen once. These data are taken from a study of shared clonotypes between healthy human individuals. General study findings and limits: An anticipated effect of sequencing depth on clonotype sharing among donors was recognized. Relative to clonotypes present in all four donors, those not shared had lower generation probabilities.

As defined, naive CD8 cells were CD45RO-negative and positively selected for CCR7, with terminally differentiated effector memory CD45RA+ cells excluded. V dropped 1 base and J dropped 2; count of bases not matched to a gene: 4. The length of the CDR3 is 15 residues. The germline gives CDR1 SEHNR, CDR2 FQNEAQ (reference sequence). The sequence was collected from a man aged 18 to 29 in good health. The chain joins TRBV7-9 to TRBJ1-2; 7 nucleotides agree with TRBD1. The sample was naive CD8+ T cells sorted from blood. In nucleotides, the CDR3 is TGTGCCAGCAGCTTAGGATCAGGGGGAAACTATGGCTACACCTTC. Translation: CASSLGSGGNYGYTF.